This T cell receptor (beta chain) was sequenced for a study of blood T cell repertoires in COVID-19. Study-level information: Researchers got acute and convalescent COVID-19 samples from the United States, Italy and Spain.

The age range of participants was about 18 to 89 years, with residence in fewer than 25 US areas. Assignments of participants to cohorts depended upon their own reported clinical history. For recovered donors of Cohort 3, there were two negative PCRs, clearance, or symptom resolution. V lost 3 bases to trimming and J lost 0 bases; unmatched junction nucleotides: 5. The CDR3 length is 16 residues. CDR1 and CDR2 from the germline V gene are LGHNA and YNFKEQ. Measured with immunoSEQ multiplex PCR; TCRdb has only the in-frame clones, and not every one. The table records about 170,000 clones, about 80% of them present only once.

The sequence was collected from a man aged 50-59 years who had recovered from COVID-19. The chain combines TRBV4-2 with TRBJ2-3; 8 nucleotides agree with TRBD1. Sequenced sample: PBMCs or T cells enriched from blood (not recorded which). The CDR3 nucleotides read TGTGCCAGCAGCCAGGCGACAGGGGCTAGCACAGATACGCAGTATTTT. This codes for CASSQATGASTDTQYF.